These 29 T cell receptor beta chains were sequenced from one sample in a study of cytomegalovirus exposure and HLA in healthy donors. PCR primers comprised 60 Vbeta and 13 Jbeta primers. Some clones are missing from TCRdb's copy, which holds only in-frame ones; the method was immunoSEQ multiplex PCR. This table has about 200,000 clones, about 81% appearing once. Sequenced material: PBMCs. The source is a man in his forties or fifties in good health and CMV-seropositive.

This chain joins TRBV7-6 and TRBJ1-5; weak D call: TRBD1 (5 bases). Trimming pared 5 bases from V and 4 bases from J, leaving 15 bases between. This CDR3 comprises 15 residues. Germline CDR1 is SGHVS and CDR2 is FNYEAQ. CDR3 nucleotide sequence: TGTGCCAGCAGCCCTGGGGGGGTAGGTAATCAGCCCCAGCATTTT. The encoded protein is CASSPGGVGNQPQHF.

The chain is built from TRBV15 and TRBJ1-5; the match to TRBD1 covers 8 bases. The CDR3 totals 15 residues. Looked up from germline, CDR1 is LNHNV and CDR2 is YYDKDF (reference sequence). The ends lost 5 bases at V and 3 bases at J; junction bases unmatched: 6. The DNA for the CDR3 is TGTGCCACCAGCGGAAGGACAGGGACCAATCAGCCCCAGCATTTT. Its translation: CATSGRTGTNQPQHF.

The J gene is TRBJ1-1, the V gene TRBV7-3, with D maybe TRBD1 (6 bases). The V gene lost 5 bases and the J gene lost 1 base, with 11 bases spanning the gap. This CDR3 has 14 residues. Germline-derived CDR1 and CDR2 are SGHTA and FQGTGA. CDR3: CASSPQGPNTEAFF. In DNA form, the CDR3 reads TGTGCCAGCAGCCCACAGGGACCGAACACTGAAGCTTTCTTT.

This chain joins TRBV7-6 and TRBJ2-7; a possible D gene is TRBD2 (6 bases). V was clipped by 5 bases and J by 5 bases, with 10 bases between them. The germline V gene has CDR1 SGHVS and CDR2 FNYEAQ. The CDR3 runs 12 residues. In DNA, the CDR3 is TGTGCCAGCAGCGGTAGGGAGGACGAGCAGTACTTC. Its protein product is CASSGREDEQYF.

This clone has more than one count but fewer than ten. CDR3 nucleotide sequence: TGCGCCAGCAGTGAGTCGATGGGACTTCCCTACGAGCAGTACTTC. Translated: CASSESMGLPYEQYF. The chain employs TRBV10-1 and TRBJ2-7, with TRBD2 as a possible D gene (6 bases). Trimming shortened V by 0 bases and J by 2 bases, and 11 bases separated the two germline ends. Germline V CDR1 and CDR2: WNHNN, SYGVQD (reference sequence). CDR3 length equals 15 residues.

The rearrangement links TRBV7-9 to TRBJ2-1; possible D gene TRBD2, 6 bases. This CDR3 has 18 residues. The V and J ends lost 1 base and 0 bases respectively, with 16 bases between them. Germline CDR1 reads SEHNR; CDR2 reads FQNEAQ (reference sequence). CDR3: CASSLEAGKRGSYNEQFF. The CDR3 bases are TGTGCCAGCAGCTTAGAGGCGGGGAAGAGGGGCTCCTACAATGAGCAGTTCTTC.

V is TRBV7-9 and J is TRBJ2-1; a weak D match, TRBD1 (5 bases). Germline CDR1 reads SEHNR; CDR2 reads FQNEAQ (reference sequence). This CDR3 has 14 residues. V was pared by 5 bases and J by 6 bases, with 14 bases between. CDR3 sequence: CASSRGLTGNEQFF. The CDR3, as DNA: TGTGCCAGCAGCAGGGGCCTCACCGGCAATGAGCAGTTCTTC.

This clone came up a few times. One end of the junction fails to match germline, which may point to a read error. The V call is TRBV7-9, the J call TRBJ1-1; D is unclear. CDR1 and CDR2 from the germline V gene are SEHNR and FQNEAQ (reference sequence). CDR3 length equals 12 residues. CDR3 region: CSSSLGRTEAFF. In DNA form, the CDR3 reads TGTTCCAGCAGCTTAGGGAGAACTGAAGCTTTCTTT. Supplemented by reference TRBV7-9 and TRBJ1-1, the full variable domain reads DTGVSQNPRHKITKRGQNVTFRCDPISEHNRLYWYRQTLGQGPEFLTYFQNEAQLEKSRLLSDRFSAERPKGSFSTLEIQRTEQGDSAMYLCSSSLGRTEAFFGQGTRLTVV.

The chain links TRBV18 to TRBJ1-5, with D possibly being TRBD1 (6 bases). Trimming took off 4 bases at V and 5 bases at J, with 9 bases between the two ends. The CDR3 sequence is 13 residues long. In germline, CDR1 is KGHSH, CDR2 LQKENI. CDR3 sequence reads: CASSQDRDQPQHF. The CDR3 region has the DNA TGTGCCAGCTCACAGGACAGAGATCAGCCCCAGCATTTT.

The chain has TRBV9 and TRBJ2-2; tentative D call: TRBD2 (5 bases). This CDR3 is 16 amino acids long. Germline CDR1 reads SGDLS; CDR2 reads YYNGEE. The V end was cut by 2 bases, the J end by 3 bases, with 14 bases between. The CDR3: CASSVTIGRDTGELFF. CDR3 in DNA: TGTGCCAGCAGCGTGACTATAGGGCGAGACACCGGGGAGCTGTTTTTT.

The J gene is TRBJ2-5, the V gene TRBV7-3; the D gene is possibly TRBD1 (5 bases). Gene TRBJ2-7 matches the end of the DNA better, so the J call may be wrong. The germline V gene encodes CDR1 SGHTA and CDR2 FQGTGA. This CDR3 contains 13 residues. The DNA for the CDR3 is TGTGCCAGCAGCTTGAACCAGGGCTACGAGCAGTACTTC. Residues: CASSLNQGYEQYF.

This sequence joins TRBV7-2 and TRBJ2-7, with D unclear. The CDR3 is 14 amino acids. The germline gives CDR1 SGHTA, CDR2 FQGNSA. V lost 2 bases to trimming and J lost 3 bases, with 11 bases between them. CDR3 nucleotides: TGTGCCAGCAGCTTAACCCTGACTGGCTACGAGCAGTACTTC. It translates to CASSLTLTGYEQYF.

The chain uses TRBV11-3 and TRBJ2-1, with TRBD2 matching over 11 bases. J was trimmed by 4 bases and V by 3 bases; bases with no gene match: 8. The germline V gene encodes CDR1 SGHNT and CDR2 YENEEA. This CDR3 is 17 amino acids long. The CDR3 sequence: CASSFSYTSGGYNEQFF. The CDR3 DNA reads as TGTGCCAGCAGCTTTTCCTATACTAGCGGGGGTTACAATGAGCAGTTCTTC.

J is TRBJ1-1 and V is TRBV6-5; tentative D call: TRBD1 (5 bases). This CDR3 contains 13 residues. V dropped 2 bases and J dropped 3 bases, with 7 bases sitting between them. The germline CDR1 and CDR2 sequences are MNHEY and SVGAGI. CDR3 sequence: CASSYRGHTEAFF. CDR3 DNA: TGTGCCAGCAGTTACAGGGGCCACACTGAAGCTTTCTTT.

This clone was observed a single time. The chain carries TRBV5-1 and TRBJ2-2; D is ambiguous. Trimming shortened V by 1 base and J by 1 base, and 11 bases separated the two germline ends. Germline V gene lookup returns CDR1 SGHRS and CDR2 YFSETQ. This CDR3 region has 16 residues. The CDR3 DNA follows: TGCGCCAGCAGCTTGCCCCTTCTAGGGAACACCGGGGAGCTGTTTTTT. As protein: CASSLPLLGNTGELFF.

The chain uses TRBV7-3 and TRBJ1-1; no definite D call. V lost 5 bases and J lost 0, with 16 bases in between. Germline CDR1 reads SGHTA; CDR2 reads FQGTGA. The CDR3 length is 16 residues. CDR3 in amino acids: CASSMGTALMNTEAFF. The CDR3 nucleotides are TGTGCCAGCAGCATGGGCACAGCCCTTATGAACACTGAAGCTTTCTTT.

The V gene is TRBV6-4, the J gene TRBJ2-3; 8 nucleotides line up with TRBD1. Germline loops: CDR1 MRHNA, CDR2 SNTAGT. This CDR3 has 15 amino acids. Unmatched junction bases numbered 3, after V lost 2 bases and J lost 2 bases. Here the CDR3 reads CASSDKTGATDTQYF. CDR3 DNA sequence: TGTGCCAGCAGTGACAAGACAGGGGCCACAGATACGCAGTATTTT.

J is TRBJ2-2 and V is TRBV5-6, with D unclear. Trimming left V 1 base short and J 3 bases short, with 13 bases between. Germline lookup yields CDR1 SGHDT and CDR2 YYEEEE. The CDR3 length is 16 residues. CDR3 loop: CASSLQKPIYTGELFF. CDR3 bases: TGTGCCAGCAGCTTGCAAAAGCCGATTTACACCGGGGAGCTGTTTTTT.

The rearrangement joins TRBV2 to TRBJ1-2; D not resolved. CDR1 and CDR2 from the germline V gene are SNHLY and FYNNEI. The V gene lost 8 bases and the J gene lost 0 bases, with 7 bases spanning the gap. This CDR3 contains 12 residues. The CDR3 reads CASEQSNYGYTF. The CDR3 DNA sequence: TGTGCCAGCGAACAGTCTAACTATGGCTACACCTTC. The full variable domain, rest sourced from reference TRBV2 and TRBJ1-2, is EPEVTQTPSHQVTQMGQEVILRCVPISNHLYFYWYRQILGQKVEFLVSFYNNEISEKSEIFDDQFSVERPDGSNFTLKIRSTKLEDSAMYFCASEQSNYGYTFGSGTRLTVV.

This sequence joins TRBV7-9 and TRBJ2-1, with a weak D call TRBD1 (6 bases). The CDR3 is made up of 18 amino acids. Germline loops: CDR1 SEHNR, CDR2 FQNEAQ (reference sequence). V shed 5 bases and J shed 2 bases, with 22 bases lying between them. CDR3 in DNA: TGTGCCAGCAGCCCTCCCCCTCGGGCCGAGGGGGCCTACAATGAGCAGTTCTTC. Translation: CASSPPPRAEGAYNEQFF. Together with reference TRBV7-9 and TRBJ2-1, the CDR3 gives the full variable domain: DTGVSQNPRHKITKRGQNVTFRCDPISEHNRLYWYRQTLGQGPEFLTYFQNEAQLEKSRLLSDRFSAERPKGSFSTLEIQRTEQGDSAMYLCASSPPPRAEGAYNEQFFGPGTRLTVL.

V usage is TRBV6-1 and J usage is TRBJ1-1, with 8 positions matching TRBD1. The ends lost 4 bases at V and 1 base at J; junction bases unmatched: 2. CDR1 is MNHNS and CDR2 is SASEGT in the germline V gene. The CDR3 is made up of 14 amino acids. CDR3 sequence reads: CASSVDRANTEAFF. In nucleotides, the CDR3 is TGTGCCAGCAGTGTGGACAGGGCGAACACTGAAGCTTTCTTT.

The CDR3 sequence: CASSPRQVGNTIYF. The CDR3 coding sequence is TGTGCCAGCAGCCCGAGACAGGTCGGAAACACCATATATTTT. The rearrangement uses TRBV11-3 and TRBJ1-3; D might be TRBD1 (6 bases). Trimming stripped 5 bases from V and 4 bases from J, with 12 bases between. Germline V gene sequence: CDR1 SGHNT, CDR2 YENEEA. This CDR3 comprises 14 residues.

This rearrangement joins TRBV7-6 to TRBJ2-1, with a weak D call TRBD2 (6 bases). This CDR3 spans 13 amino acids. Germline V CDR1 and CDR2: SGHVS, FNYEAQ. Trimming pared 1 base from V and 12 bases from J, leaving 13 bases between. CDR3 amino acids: CASSLETGVGQFF. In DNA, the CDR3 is TGTGCCAGCAGCTTAGAGACGGGGGTGGGGCAGTTCTTC.

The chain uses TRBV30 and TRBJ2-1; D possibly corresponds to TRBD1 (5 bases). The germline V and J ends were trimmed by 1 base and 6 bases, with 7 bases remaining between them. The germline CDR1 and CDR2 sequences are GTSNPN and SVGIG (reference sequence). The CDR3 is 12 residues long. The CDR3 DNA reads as TGTGCCTGGAGTGGACAGAGCAATGAGCAGTTCTTC. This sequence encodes CAWSGQSNEQFF.

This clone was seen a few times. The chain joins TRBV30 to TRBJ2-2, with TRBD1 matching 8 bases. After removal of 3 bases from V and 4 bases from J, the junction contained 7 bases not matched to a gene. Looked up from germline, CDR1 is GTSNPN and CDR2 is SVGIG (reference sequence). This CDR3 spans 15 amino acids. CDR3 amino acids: CAWSPRTGPTGELFF. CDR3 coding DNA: TGTGCCTGGAGCCCGAGGACAGGGCCCACCGGGGAGCTGTTTTTT.

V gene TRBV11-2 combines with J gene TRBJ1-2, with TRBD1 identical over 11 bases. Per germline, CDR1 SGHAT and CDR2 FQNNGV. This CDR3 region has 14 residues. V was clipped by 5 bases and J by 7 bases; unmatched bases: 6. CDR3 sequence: CASSPPGTGGGYTF. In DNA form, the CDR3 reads TGTGCCAGCAGCCCGCCCGGGACAGGGGGTGGCTACACCTTC.

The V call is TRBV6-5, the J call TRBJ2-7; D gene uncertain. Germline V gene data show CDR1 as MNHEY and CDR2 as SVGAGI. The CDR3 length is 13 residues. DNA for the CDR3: TGTTTTTGCAAGCAGAAGGCGGCATACGAGCAGTACTTC. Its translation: CFCKQKAAYEQYF.

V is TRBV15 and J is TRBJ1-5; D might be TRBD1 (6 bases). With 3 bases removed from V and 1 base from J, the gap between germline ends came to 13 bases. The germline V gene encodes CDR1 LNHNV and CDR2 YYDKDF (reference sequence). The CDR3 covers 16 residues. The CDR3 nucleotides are TGTGCCACCAGCAGGGTCCCAGGGGAGAGCAATCAGCCCCAGCATTTT. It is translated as CATSRVPGESNQPQHF.

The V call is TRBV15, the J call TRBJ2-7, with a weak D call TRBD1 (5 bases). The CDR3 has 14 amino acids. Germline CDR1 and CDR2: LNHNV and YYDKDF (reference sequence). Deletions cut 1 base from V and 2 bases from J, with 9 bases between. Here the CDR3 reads CATSRAGLTYEQYF. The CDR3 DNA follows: TGTGCCACCAGCAGAGCAGGGCTAACCTACGAGCAGTACTTC.